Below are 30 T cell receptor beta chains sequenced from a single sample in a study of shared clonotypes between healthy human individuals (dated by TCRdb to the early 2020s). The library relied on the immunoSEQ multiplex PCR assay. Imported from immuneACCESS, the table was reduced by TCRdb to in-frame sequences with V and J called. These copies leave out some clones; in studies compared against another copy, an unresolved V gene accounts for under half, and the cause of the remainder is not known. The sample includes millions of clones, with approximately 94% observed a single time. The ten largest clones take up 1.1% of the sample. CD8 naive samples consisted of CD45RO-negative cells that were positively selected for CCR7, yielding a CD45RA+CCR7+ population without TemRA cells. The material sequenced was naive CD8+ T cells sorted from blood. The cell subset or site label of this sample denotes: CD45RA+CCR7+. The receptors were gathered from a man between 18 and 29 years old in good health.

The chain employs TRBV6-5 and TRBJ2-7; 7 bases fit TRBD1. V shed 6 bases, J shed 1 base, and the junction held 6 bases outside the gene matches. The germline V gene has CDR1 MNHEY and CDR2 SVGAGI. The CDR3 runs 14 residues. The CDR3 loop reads CASREQGISYEQYF. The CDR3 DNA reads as TGTGCCAGCAGAGAACAGGGGATATCCTACGAGCAGTACTTC.

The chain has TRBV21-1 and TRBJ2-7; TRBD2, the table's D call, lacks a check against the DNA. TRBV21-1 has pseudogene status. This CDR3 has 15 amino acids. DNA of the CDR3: TGTGCCAGCAGCAAAGCAGGGACTGGGGGGTACGAGCAGTACTTC. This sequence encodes CASSKAGTGGYEQYF.

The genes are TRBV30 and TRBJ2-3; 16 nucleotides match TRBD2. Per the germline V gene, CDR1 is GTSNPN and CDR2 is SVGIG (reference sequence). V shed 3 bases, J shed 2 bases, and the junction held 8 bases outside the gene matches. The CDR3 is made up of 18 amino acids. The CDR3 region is CAWSHGTSGGAPTDTQYF. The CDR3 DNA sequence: TGTGCCTGGAGCCATGGGACTAGCGGGGGGGCCCCCACAGATACGCAGTATTTT.

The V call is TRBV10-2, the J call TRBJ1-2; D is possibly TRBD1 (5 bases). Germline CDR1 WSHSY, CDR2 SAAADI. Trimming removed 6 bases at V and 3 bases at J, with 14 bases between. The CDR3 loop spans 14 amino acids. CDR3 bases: TGCGCCAGCAGGATGGGGGGGATAGACTATGGCTACACCTTC. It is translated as CASRMGGIDYGYTF.

Here the CDR3 DNA reads TGCGCCAGCAGCCAAGGCAGTACAGGGTGGGAGCAGTACTTC. Its translation: CASSQGSTGWEQYF. V gene TRBV4-1 combines with J gene TRBJ2-7; a possible D gene is TRBD1 (6 bases). Germline V gene lookup returns CDR1 MGHRA and CDR2 YSYEKL. Trimming removed 1 base at V and 7 bases at J, with 14 bases between. The length of the CDR3 is 14 residues.

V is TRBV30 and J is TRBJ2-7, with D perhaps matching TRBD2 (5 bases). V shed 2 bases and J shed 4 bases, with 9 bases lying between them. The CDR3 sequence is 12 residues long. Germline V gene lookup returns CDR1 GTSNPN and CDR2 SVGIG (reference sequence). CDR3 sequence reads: CAWSTTSYEQYF. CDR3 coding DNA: TGTGCCTGGAGTACTACTAGTTACGAGCAGTACTTC.

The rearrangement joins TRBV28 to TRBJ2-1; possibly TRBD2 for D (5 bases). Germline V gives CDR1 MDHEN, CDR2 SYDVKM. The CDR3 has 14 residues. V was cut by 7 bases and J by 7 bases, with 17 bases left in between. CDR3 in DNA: TGTGCCAGCAACCTAGCCGGCCAGGCGAATGAGCAGTTCTTC. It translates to CASNLAGQANEQFF. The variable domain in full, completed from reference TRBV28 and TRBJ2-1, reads DVKVTQSSRYLVKRTGEKVFLECVQDMDHENMFWYRQDPGLGLRLIYFSYDVKMKEKGDIPEGYSVSREKKERFSLILESASTNQTSMYLCASNLAGQANEQFFGPGTRLTVL.

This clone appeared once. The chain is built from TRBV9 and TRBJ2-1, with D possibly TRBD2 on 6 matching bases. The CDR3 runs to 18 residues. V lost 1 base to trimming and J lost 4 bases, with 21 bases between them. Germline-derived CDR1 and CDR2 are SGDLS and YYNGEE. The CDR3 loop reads CASSVRPAVGGTYNEQFF. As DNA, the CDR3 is TGTGCCAGCAGCGTACGGCCCGCAGTGGGGGGAACTTACAATGAGCAGTTCTTC.

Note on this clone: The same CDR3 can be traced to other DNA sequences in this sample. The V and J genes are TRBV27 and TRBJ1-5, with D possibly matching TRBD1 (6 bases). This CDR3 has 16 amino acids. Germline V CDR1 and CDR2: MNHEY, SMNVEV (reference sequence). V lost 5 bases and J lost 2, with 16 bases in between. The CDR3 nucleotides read TGTGCCAGCAGTCCCCTTGGTGGGGGCGGCAATCAGCCCCAGCATTTT. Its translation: CASSPLGGGGNQPQHF.

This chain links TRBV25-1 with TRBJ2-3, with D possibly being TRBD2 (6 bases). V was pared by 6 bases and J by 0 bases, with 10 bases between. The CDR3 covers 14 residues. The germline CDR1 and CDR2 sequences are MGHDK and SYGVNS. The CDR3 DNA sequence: TGTGCCAGCAGCCTGGACTACAGCACAGATACGCAGTATTTT. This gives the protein CASSLDYSTDTQYF.

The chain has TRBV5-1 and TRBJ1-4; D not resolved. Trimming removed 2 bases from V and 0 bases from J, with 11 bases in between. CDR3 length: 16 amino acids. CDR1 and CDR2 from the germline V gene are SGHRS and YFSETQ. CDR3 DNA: TGCGCCAGCAGCTTATCAAGAATTGCAACTAATGAAAAACTGTTTTTT. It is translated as CASSLSRIATNEKLFF.

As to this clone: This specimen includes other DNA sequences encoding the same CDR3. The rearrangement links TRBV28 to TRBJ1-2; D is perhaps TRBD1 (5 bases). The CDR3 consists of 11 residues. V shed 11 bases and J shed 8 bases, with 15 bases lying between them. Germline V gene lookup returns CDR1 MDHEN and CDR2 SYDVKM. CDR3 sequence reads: CAALGRGGYTF. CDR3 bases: TGTGCCGCCTTAGGGAGGGGAGGCTACACCTTC.

The CDR3 DNA sequence: TGTGCCAGCAGCCCTCGCCTCGGACAGGGAGAGACCCAGTACTTC. Its protein is CASSPRLGQGETQYF. This chain joins TRBV11-1 and TRBJ2-5, with TRBD1 identical over 8 bases. Germline V gene sequence: CDR1 SGHAT, CDR2 FQDESV (reference sequence). CDR3 size: 15 residues. The V segment lost 5 bases and the J segment 4 bases; nucleotides outside the gene matches: 9.

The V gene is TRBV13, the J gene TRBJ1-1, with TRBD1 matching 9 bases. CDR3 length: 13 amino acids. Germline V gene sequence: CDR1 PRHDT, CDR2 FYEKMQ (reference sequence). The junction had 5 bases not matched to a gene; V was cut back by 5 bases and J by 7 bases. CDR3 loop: CASSTDRGSEAFF. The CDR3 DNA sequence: TGTGCCAGCAGCACGGACAGGGGAAGTGAAGCTTTCTTT.

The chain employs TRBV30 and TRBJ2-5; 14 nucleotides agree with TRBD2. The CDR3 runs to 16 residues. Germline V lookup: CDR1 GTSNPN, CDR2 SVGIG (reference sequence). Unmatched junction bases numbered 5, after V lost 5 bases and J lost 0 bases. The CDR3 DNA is TGTGCCTGGGAAGGACTAGCGGGGGGTTACCAAGAGACCCAGTACTTC. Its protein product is CAWEGLAGGYQETQYF. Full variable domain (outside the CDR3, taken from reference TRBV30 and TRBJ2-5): SQTIHQWPATLVQPVGSPLSLECTVEGTSNPNLYWYRQAAGRGLQLLFYSVGIGQISSEVPQNLSASRPQDRQFILSSKKLLLSDSGFYLCAWEGLAGGYQETQYFGPGTRLLVL.

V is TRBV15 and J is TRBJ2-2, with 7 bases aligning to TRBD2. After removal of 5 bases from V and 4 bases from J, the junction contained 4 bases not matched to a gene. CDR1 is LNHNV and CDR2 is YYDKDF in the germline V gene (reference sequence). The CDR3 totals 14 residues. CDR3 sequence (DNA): TGTGCCACCAGCTTGCGGGAGACCACCGGGGAGCTGTTTTTT. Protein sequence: CATSLRETTGELFF.

The CDR3 spells CATRGGGINQPQHF. The DNA for the CDR3 is TGTGCCACCAGGGGGGGAGGGATCAATCAGCCCCAGCATTTT. The chain couples TRBV15 to TRBJ1-5; tentatively, D is TRBD1 (5 bases). This CDR3 has 14 residues. Trimming removed 6 bases at V and 3 bases at J, with 12 bases between. Germline V CDR1 and CDR2: LNHNV, YYDKDF (reference sequence).

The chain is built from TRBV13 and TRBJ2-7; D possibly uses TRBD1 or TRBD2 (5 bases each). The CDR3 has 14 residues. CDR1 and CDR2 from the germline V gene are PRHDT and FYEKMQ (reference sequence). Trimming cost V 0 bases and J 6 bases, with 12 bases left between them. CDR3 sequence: CASSLGGTLSEQYF. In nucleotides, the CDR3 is TGTGCCAGCAGCTTAGGGGGGACCCTATCCGAGCAGTACTTC.

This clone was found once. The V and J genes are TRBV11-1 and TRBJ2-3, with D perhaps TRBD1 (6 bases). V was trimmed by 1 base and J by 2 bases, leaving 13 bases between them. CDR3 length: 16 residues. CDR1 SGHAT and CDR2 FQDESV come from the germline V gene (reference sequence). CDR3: CASSLVWGHPTDTQYF. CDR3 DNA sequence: TGTGCCAGCAGCTTAGTCTGGGGGCACCCCACAGATACGCAGTATTTT.

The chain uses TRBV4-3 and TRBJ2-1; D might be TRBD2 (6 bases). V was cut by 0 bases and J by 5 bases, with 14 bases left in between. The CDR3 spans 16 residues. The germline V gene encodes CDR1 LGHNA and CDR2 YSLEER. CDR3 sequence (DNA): TGCGCCAGCAGCCAAGACGGGCCGGGAGAGGACAATGAGCAGTTCTTC. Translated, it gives CASSQDGPGEDNEQFF.

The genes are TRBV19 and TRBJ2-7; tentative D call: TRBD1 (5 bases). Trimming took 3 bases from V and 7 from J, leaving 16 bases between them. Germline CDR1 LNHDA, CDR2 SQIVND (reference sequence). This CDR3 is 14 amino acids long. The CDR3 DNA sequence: TGTGCCAGTAGTATGGCCGAGGACATTGGAGAGCAGTACTTC. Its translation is CASSMAEDIGEQYF.

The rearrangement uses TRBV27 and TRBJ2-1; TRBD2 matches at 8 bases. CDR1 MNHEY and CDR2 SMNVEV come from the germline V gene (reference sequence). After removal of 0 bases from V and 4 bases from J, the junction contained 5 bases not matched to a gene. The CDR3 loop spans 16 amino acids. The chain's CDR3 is CASSLSLAAAYNEQFF. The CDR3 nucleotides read TGTGCCAGCAGTTTATCACTAGCGGCTGCGTACAATGAGCAGTTCTTC.

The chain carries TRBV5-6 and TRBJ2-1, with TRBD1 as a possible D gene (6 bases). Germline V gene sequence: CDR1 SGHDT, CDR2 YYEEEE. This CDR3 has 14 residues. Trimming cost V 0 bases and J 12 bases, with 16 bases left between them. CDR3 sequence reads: CASSLGTVAHVQFF. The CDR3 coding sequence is TGTGCCAGCAGCTTGGGGACAGTTGCCCATGTGCAGTTCTTC.

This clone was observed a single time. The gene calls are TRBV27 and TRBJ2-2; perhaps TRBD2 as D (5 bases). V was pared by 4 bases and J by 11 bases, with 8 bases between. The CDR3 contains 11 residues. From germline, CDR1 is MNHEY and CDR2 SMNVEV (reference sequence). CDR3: CASSYGRELFF. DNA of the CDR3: TGTGCCAGCAGTTATGGGAGAGAGCTGTTTTTT.

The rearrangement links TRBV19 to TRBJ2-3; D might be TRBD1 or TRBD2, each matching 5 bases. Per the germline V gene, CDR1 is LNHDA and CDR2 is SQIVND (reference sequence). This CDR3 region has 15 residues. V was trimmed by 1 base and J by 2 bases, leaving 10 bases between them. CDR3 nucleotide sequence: TGTGCCAGTAGTATAGGGGACGGATACACAGATACGCAGTATTTT. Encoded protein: CASSIGDGYTDTQYF.

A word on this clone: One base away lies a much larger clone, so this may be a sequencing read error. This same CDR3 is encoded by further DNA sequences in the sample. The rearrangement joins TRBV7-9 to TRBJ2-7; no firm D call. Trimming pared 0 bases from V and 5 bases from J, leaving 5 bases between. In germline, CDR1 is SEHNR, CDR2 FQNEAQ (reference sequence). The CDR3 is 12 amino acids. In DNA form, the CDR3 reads TGTGCCAGCAGCTTAGCCGGCCACGAGCAGTACTTC. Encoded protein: CASSLAGHEQYF.

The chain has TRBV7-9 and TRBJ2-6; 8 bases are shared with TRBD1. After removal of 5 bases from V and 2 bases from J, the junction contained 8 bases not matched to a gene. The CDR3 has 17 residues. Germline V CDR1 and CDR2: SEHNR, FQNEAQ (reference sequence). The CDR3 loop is CASSPPQGEAGANVLTF. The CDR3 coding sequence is TGTGCCAGCAGCCCCCCACAGGGGGAGGCTGGGGCCAACGTCCTGACTTTC.

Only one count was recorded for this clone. The CDR3 DNA reads TGTGCCAGCAGCGGGGTCCCAGACAGGGCCACTGAAGCTTTCTTT. Translated: CASSGVPDRATEAFF. The chain recombines TRBV9 with TRBJ1-1; 7 nucleotides agree with TRBD1. This CDR3 region has 15 residues. CDR1 is SGDLS and CDR2 is YYNGEE in the germline V gene. V trimming: 3 bases; J trimming: 4 bases; junction bases outside the gene matches: 9.

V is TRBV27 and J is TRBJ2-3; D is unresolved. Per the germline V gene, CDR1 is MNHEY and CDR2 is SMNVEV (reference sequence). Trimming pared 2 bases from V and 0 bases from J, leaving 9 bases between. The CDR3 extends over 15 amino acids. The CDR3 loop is CASSLGLGSTDTQYF. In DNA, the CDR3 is TGTGCCAGCAGTTTAGGTCTGGGTAGCACAGATACGCAGTATTTT.

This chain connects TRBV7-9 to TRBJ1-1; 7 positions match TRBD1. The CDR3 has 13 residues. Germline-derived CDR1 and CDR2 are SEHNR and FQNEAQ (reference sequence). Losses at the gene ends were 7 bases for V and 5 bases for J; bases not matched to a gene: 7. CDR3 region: CASTGDRVTEAFF. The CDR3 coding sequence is TGTGCCAGCACCGGCGACAGGGTTACTGAAGCTTTCTTT.